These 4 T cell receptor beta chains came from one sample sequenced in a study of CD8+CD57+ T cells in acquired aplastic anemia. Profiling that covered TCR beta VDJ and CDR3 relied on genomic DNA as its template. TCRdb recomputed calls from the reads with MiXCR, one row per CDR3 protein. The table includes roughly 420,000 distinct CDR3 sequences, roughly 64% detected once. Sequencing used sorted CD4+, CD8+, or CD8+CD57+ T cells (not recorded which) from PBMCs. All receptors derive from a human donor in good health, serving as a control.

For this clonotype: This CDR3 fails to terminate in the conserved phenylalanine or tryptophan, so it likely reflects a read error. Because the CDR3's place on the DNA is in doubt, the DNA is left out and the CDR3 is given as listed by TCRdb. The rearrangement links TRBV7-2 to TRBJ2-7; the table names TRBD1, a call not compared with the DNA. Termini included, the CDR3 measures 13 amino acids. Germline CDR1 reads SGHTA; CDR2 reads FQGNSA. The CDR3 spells CASSRGQPRFGYT.

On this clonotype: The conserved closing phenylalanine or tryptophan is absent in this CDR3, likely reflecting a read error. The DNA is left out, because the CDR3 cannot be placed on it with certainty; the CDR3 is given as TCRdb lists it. The CDR3 protein is CSVAADKIYGYIFGS. The chain combines TRBV29-1 with TRBJ2-6; the table assigns TRBD1, which was not confirmed against the DNA. The CDR3 extends over 15 residues, inclusive of both ends. In germline, CDR1 is SQVTM, CDR2 ANQGSEA.

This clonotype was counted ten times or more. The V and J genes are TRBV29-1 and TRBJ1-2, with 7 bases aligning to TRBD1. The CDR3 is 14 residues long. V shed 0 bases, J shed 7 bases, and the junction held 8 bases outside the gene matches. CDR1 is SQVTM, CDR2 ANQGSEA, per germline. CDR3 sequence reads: CSVEDRGGGRGYTF. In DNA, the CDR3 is TGCAGCGTTGAAGATCGAGGGGGCGGCCGTGGCTACACCTTC.

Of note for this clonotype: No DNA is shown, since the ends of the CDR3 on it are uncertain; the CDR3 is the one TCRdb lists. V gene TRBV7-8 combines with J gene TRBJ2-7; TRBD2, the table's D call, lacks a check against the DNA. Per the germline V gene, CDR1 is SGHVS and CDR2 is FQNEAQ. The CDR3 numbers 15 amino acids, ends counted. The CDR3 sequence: CASSPRGRKNCFLYF.